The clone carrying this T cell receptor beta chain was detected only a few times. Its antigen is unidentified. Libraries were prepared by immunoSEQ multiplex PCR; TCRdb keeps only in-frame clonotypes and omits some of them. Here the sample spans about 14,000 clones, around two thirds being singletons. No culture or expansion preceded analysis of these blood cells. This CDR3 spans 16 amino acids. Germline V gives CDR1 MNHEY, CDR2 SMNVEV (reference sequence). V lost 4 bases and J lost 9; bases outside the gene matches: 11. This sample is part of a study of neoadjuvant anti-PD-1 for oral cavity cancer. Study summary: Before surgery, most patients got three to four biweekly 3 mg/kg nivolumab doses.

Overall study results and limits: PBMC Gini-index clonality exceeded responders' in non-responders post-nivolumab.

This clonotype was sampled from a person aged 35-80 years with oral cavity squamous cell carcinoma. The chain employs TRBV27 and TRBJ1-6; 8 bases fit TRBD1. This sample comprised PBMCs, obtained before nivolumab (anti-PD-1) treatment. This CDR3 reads CASSSQQGVAGSPLHF. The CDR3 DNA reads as TGTGCCAGCAGTTCACAACAGGGGGTAGCAGGTTCACCCCTCCACTTT.